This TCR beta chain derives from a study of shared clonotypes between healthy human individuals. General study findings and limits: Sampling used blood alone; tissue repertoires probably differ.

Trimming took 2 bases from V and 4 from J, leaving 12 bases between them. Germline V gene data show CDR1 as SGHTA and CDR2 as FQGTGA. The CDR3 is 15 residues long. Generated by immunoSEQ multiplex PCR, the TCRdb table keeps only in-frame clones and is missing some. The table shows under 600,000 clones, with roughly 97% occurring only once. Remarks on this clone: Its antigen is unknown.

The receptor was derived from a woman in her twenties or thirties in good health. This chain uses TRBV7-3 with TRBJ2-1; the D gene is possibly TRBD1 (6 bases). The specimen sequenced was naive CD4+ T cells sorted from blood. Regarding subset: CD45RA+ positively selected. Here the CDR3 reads CASSLDGTPYNEQFF. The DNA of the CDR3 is TGTGCCAGCAGCTTAGACGGGACACCTTACAATGAGCAGTTCTTC.